This T cell receptor beta chain was observed in a study of blood T cell repertoires in COVID-19. The wider study: Samples of COVID-19 (acute and convalescent) were obtained from the United States, Italy and Spain. The cDNA or gDNA used as material had been derived from T cells, B-cell-depleted T cells, or PBMCs.

This CDR3 has 12 amino acids. V lost 7 bases and J 4 bases, leaving 7 bases between the germline ends. As handled by the study authors: Quantification of nucleated cells was approximated via reference gene primer amplification. The repertoire was sequenced with immunoSEQ multiplex PCR; TCRdb's copy has only in-frame clones and lacks some. V and J calls and clone size are as listed in that table; D and trimming were resolved from the DNA. The data contain 89,000 or so clones, roughly 96% of them singletons. The source material was peripheral blood. The TCR comes from a human donor with active COVID-19. The donor label of this sample is uncertain. The chain is built from TRBV12-3 or TRBV12-4 and TRBJ2-2; no clear D. CDR3 bases: TGTGCCAGCACGCGCCGCACCGGGGAGCTGTTTTTT. Translated: CASTRRTGELFF.